The 27 T cell receptor beta chains listed next were all sequenced from one sample in a study of blood T cell repertoires in COVID-19. Some clones are missing from TCRdb's copy, which holds only in-frame ones; the method was immunoSEQ multiplex PCR. Of approximately 97,000 clones listed, roughly 85% were seen once; the top ten hold over 35%. Sequenced sample: peripheral blood. The source of these receptors is an elderly man with acute or convalescent COVID-19.

V and J are TRBV27 and TRBJ1-1; tentative D call: TRBD1 (6 bases). CDR3 length: 18 amino acids. The ends were cut back, 5 bases at V and 0 bases at J, with 22 bases in the middle. Germline CDR1 MNHEY, CDR2 SMNVEV (reference sequence). CDR3 sequence: CASSPRGGWDIMNTEAFF. The CDR3 DNA reads TGTGCCAGCAGTCCGCGAGGGGGATGGGACATCATGAACACTGAAGCTTTCTTT.

J is TRBJ1-1 and V is TRBV4-1, with D unresolved. V lost 0 bases, J lost 0 bases, and 5 bases lay in between. Germline CDR1 is MGHRA and CDR2 is YSYEKL. CDR3 length equals 14 residues. CDR3 sequence: CASSQDPLNTEAFF. CDR3 coding DNA: TGCGCCAGCAGCCAAGATCCGTTGAACACTGAAGCTTTCTTT.

V gene TRBV27 combines with J gene TRBJ2-2; 8 bases fit TRBD1. The CDR3 spans 18 residues. Trimming removed 6 bases from V and 4 bases from J; junction bases left unmatched: 16. Per germline, CDR1 MNHEY and CDR2 SMNVEV (reference sequence). CDR3 coding DNA: TGTGCCAGCAGAGTCGAGTTAGACAGGGGAAGGGTCACCGGGGAGCTGTTTTTT. Amino acid sequence: CASRVELDRGRVTGELFF.

The chain uses TRBV30 and TRBJ1-4, with 7 bases identical to TRBD1. The germline V gene encodes CDR1 GTSNPN and CDR2 SVGIG (reference sequence). The J segment lost 8 bases and the V segment lost 1 base, leaving 10 bases of the junction unmatched. The CDR3 is 15 residues long. The CDR3 bases are TGTGCCTGGAGTGATGCTGAGGGGGCTCAGGAAAAACTGTTTTTT. Amino acids: CAWSDAEGAQEKLFF.

The rearrangement joins TRBV7-3 to TRBJ1-2; TRBD1 matches at 9 bases. V dropped 0 bases and J dropped 6; count of bases not matched to a gene: 5. The CDR3 sequence is 15 residues long. Looked up from germline, CDR1 is SGHTA and CDR2 is FQGTGA. Here the CDR3 reads CASSLTEGQGHGYTF. The CDR3, as DNA: TGTGCCAGCAGCTTAACCGAGGGACAGGGCCATGGCTACACCTTC.

The CDR3 DNA reads as TGTGCCAGCAGTTTAGGTGGAGGGTCTCAGCCCCAGCATTTT. Its translation is CASSLGGGSQPQHF. The rearrangement joins TRBV28 to TRBJ1-5; no reliable D call. Trimming took 2 bases from V and 6 from J, leaving 11 bases between them. Germline CDR1 and CDR2: MDHEN and SYDVKM. The CDR3 loop spans 14 amino acids.

This clone was seen a few times. This chain connects TRBV5-1 to TRBJ1-1; 8 bases agree with TRBD1. The CDR3 totals 18 residues. The junction had 10 bases not matched to a gene; V was cut back by 0 bases and J by 0 bases. CDR1 SGHRS and CDR2 YFSETQ come from the germline V gene. CDR3 in DNA: TGCGCCAGCAGCTTGGGAAATAGGACAGGGCTCATGAACACTGAAGCTTTCTTT. Its protein product is CASSLGNRTGLMNTEAFF.

The chain uses TRBV19 and TRBJ2-2; TRBD2 aligns across 9 bases. V shed 3 bases and J 2 bases; nucleotides not matched to a gene: 4. The CDR3 sequence is 16 residues long. Germline V gene sequence: CDR1 LNHDA, CDR2 SQIVND (reference sequence). The CDR3, as DNA: TGTGCCAGTAGTATTTGGCTAGCGGGAAACACCGGGGAGCTGTTTTTT. Its protein is CASSIWLAGNTGELFF.

The chain carries TRBV5-4 and TRBJ2-1; TRBD2 aligns across 9 bases. The J segment lost 14 bases and the V segment lost 4 bases, leaving 10 bases of the junction unmatched. The CDR3 spans 13 residues. Germline V CDR1 and CDR2: SGHNT, YYREEE (reference sequence). The CDR3 region is CASSPSGIRSEFF. The CDR3 bases are TGTGCCAGCAGCCCTAGCGGGATACGGAGTGAGTTCTTC.

This sequence joins TRBV28 and TRBJ1-2; weak D call: TRBD1 (6 bases). V dropped 7 bases and J dropped 8 bases, with 20 bases sitting between them. Looked up from germline, CDR1 is MDHEN and CDR2 is SYDVKM. This CDR3 comprises 14 residues. Written as DNA, the CDR3 is TGTGCCAGCACCCCTGGCACAGGGAGGGAGGGCTACACCTTC. Translation: CASTPGTGREGYTF.

V gene TRBV11-3 combines with J gene TRBJ2-7; 9 bases fit TRBD1. CDR3 size: 13 residues. V lost 5 bases and J lost 4; bases outside the gene matches: 3. Germline CDR1 is SGHNT and CDR2 is YENEEA. CDR3 sequence reads: CASSPGQGYEQYF. As DNA, the CDR3 is TGTGCCAGCAGCCCGGGACAGGGTTACGAGCAGTACTTC. The complete variable domain, with remaining parts taken from reference TRBV11-3 and TRBJ2-7, reads EAGVVQSPRYKIIEKKQPVAFWCNPISGHNTLYWYLQNLGQGPELLIRYENEEAVDDSQLPKDRFSAERLKGVDSTLKIQPAELGDSAVYLCASSPGQGYEQYFGPGTRLTVT.

This chain links TRBV5-1 with TRBJ2-7, with a tentative D call TRBD1 (8 bases). Per the germline V gene, CDR1 is SGHRS and CDR2 is YFSETQ. The V gene lost 1 base and the J gene lost 0 bases, with 11 bases spanning the gap. The CDR3 consists of 15 residues. In DNA form, the CDR3 reads TGCGCCAGCAGCTTGTACAGGGGGGGCTCCTACGAGCAGTACTTC. This sequence encodes CASSLYRGGSYEQYF. Variable domain in full (rest from reference TRBV5-1 and TRBJ2-7): KAGVTQTPRYLIKTRGQQVTLSCSPISGHRSVSWYQQTPGQGLQFLFEYFSETQRNKGNFPGRFSGRQFSNSRSEMNVSTLELGDSALYLCASSLYRGGSYEQYFGPGTRLTVT.

J is TRBJ2-1 and V is TRBV5-1, with TRBD2 matching 10 bases. This CDR3 is 15 amino acids long. The germline gives CDR1 SGHRS, CDR2 YFSETQ. With 2 bases clipped from V and 4 bases from J, the junction kept 3 bases outside the gene matches. CDR3 nucleotide sequence: TGCGCCAGCAGCTTTAAACTAGCGGGATACAATGAGCAGTTCTTC. Residues: CASSFKLAGYNEQFF.

This clone was counted between two and nine times. This chain joins TRBV15 and TRBJ1-6; D gene ambiguous. CDR1 and CDR2 from the germline V gene are LNHNV and YYDKDF (reference sequence). Between the trimmed V and J ends, which lost 5 bases and 5 bases, there was a span of 7 bases. This CDR3 spans 13 amino acids. Here the CDR3 reads CATSFGDNSPLHF. The CDR3, as DNA: TGTGCCACCAGCTTCGGGGATAATTCACCCCTCCACTTT.

This clone was counted a few times. The chain uses TRBV2 and TRBJ1-5; no definite D call. Germline CDR1 SNHLY, CDR2 FYNNEI. The CDR3 is made up of 14 amino acids. V shed 5 bases and J shed 3 bases, with 11 bases lying between them. The CDR3 reads CASSPDMINQPQHF. The CDR3 DNA reads TGTGCCAGCAGTCCTGACATGATCAATCAGCCCCAGCATTTT.

The V and J genes are TRBV4-1 and TRBJ1-4; the D is unclear. This CDR3 has 15 residues. Germline V gene lookup returns CDR1 MGHRA and CDR2 YSYEKL. Trimming stripped 1 base from V and 4 bases from J, with 10 bases between. In DNA form, the CDR3 reads TGCGCCAGCAGCCAAGTGGTAGGGAGTAATGAAAAACTGTTTTTT. It translates to CASSQVVGSNEKLFF.

This CDR3 is CASSVGREETQYF. CDR3 bases: TGCGCCAGCAGCGTGGGACGGGAGGAGACCCAGTACTTC. V usage is TRBV5-1 and J usage is TRBJ2-5; a possible D gene is TRBD2 (6 bases). There are 13 residues in the CDR3. V was clipped by 4 bases and J by 5 bases, with 12 bases between them. The germline gives CDR1 SGHRS, CDR2 YFSETQ.

V usage is TRBV9 and J usage is TRBJ2-7; D uncertain. The V gene lost 0 bases and the J gene lost 0 bases, with 19 bases spanning the gap. Per the germline V gene, CDR1 is SGDLS and CDR2 is YYNGEE. The CDR3 extends over 18 amino acids. In DNA form, the CDR3 reads TGTGCCAGCAGCGTAGGGCCCCTCTTGGCGGAGCTCTCCTACGAGCAGTACTTC. Its translation is CASSVGPLLAELSYEQYF.

The gene calls are TRBV27 and TRBJ2-1, with TRBD2 identical over 8 bases. The CDR3 has 14 amino acids. The germline V gene has CDR1 MNHEY and CDR2 SMNVEV (reference sequence). After removal of 8 bases from V and 6 bases from J, the junction contained 9 bases not matched to a gene. This CDR3 reads CASGTGGKVNEQFF. The CDR3 nucleotides are TGTGCCAGCGGGACGGGAGGGAAAGTCAATGAGCAGTTCTTC.

The chain employs TRBV5-1 and TRBJ2-5; D is ambiguous. This CDR3 spans 13 amino acids. The germline V and J ends were trimmed by 4 bases and 0 bases, with 7 bases remaining between them. The V gene's germline CDR1 is SGHRS and CDR2 YFSETQ. CDR3 loop: CASSKRDQETQYF. Written as DNA, the CDR3 is TGCGCCAGCAGCAAACGGGACCAAGAGACCCAGTACTTC.

The genes are TRBV7-9 and TRBJ2-5; TRBD2 aligns across 10 bases. This CDR3 comprises 15 residues. V lost 2 bases and J lost 1; bases outside the gene matches: 1. Germline CDR1 SEHNR, CDR2 FQNEAQ (reference sequence). The CDR3 DNA is TGTGCCAGCAGCTTACTAGCGGGAGTCCAAGAGACCCAGTACTTC. As protein: CASSLLAGVQETQYF.

V usage is TRBV7-9 and J usage is TRBJ1-2, with TRBD1 matching 10 bases. V shed 4 bases and J 12 bases; nucleotides not matched to a gene: 8. The CDR3 is 13 residues long. The germline V gene has CDR1 SEHNR and CDR2 FQNEAQ (reference sequence). CDR3 sequence reads: CASSSRGDRGHTF. CDR3 sequence (DNA): TGTGCCAGCAGCTCCAGGGGGGACAGGGGACACACCTTC. The full variable domain, its missing parts supplied by reference TRBV7-9 and TRBJ1-2, is DTGVSQNPRHKITKRGQNVTFRCDPISEHNRLYWYRQTLGQGPEFLTYFQNEAQLEKSRLLSDRFSAERPKGSFSTLEIQRTEQGDSAMYLCASSSRGDRGHTFGSGTRLTVV.

There are a few counts of this clone. Here the CDR3 DNA reads TGTGCCAGCAGCCAAGAAGGAGCGCAATCACCCCTCCACTTT. The encoded protein is CASSQEGAQSPLHF. This chain uses TRBV3-1 (or the pseudogene TRBV3-2) with TRBJ1-6; D unresolved. V lost 0 bases, J lost 10 bases, and 10 bases lay in between. The CDR3 is made up of 14 amino acids. Germline CDR1 is LGHDT and CDR2 is YNNKEL (reference sequence).

V and J are TRBV6-5 and TRBJ1-1; D possibly corresponds to TRBD1 (6 bases). The germline V gene encodes CDR1 MNHEY and CDR2 SVGAGI. CDR3 length: 16 amino acids. Trimming cost V 4 bases and J 0 bases, with 15 bases left between them. Written as DNA, the CDR3 is TGTGCCAGCAGTTCCTCCGAACAGGGTTTGAACACTGAAGCTTTCTTT. Translated, it gives CASSSSEQGLNTEAFF.

The genes are TRBV5-1 and TRBJ2-1; D call uncertain. Trimming took off 0 bases at V and 9 bases at J, with 16 bases between the two ends. The CDR3 is 15 amino acids. The germline V gene encodes CDR1 SGHRS and CDR2 YFSETQ. CDR3 DNA sequence: TGCGCCAGCAGCTTGGTTATAGGATCGTCGGGTGAGCAGTTCTTC. This codes for CASSLVIGSSGEQFF. Full variable domain (missing parts from reference TRBV5-1 and TRBJ2-1): KAGVTQTPRYLIKTRGQQVTLSCSPISGHRSVSWYQQTPGQGLQFLFEYFSETQRNKGNFPGRFSGRQFSNSRSEMNVSTLELGDSALYLCASSLVIGSSGEQFFGPGTRLTVL.

The chain uses TRBV9 and TRBJ2-1, with 7 bases fitting TRBD2. Trimming removed 1 base from V and 2 bases from J; junction bases left unmatched: 6. Per germline, CDR1 SGDLS and CDR2 YYNGEE. This CDR3 spans 16 amino acids. The CDR3 loop reads CASSVIGGGPYNEQFF. Here the CDR3 DNA reads TGTGCCAGCAGCGTAATCGGGGGAGGGCCCTACAATGAGCAGTTCTTC.

This clone was picked up a small number of times. The rearrangement links TRBV6-1 to TRBJ1-1, with no clear D. Trimming took off 2 bases at V and 6 bases at J, with 19 bases between the two ends. From germline, CDR1 is MNHNS and CDR2 SASEGT. The CDR3 covers 16 residues. The CDR3 loop is CASSEKPTGLGPEAFF. The DNA for the CDR3 is TGTGCCAGCAGTGAAAAACCCACGGGGTTGGGCCCTGAAGCTTTCTTT.